Sequencing of this TCR beta chain was carried out in a study of human T cells and chemical hapten exposure (dated by TCRdb to the early 2020s). Regarding the complete study: For sensitization, 2% DPC in acetone was applied to an approximately 2 cm by approximately 2 cm area of upper inner arm skin. Throughout the study period of 20 to 25 weeks, patients also received therapeutic DPC doses to the scalp every week. Patch tests used Finn chambers with 0.01% DPC on the upper back, scored after 6 days by International Contact Dermatitis Research Group standards. The patient cohort, mostly female, included alopecia areata with under or over 50% scalp involvement, alopecia totalis and alopecia universalis. Libraries were combined into a pool for sequencing, and differences in TCR yield between samples came mainly from small differences in library volumes within the pool. The study tracked peripheral blood TCR repertoire changes in vivo during primary and secondary sensitization to the hapten diphenylcyclopropenone (DPC) in alopecia patients. Blood samples were taken from patients before sensitization (week 0) and then at 2, 6 and about 24 weeks after DPC sensitization. For TCR sequencing, blood came from 25 to 35 alopecia patients at anywhere from one to four time points (pre-sensitization, 2, 6 and 24 weeks).

General study outcomes and caveats: Because all patients had alopecia, a presumed autoimmune disease, the immune response of the patients might differ from that of healthy individuals. Repeated subsampling changed both the strength of the expansion versus patch-test correlation and the threshold at which that correlation became significant. The number of TCRs above 1 in 1000 frequency did not change with DPC sensitization; there was no evidence of global repertoire structure alterations. Patch test score correlated positively with the number of PT1 expanded TCRs, reaching significance at thresholds 8, 16 and 32 but not at 4. Significantly more large CDR3 similarity clusters were formed by expanded TCRs than by pre-sensitization or healthy control sets, consistent with antigen-driven responses.

In the case of this clonotype: Its antigen has not been determined. The record has no base qualities; no much larger clone is one base away.

Libraries were prepared through RACE. The data were produced on a NextSeq 500. During library preparation, unique molecular identifiers were attached to individual cDNA molecules so that TCRs could be counted quantitatively and reproducibly. Both TCR alpha and TCR beta chains were sequenced from each blood RNA sample. The authors' analysis ran thus. Samples had a median of approximately 93,000 TCRs, with a range from roughly 23,224 to 750,000. The Decombinator software suite was used to annotate V, J and CDR3 in the TCR reads. For PS versus PT1 abundance plots, all samples were subsampled to the same number of TCRs (28,000). Expanded TCRs were defined as absent before sensitization and observed at least eight times at the 2-week time point. The public sequencing data were trimmed at Q25 with fastp and processed into clonotypes with MiXCR by TCRdb, which kept only in-frame beta chains. Every entry covers one CDR3 protein and lists the most common genes and DNA from its rows. None of the V and J calls come from the authors' own analysis; TCRdb made them. In this sample the table shows roughly 180,000 distinct CDR3 sequences, more than 20% of which occur a single time. The ten most abundant clones make up about 7% of the sample.

In the germline V gene, CDR1 corresponds to SGDLS and CDR2 to YYNGEE. The cysteine opens and the phenylalanine closes a CDR3 of 15 amino acids. Solely the CDR3 DNA is kept, with 45 bases framed from the first base. V is reduced by 0 bases and J by 7 bases, leaving a spacing of 11 bases between them. This specimen's time point label, interpreted: patch test 1, 2 weeks after DPC sensitization. The treatment or condition label on this specimen signifies: therapeutic diphenylcyclopropenone sensitization with weekly scalp DPC. At every patch-test visit, the blood draw took place before the patch test was put on. Patients were considered eligible if aged 18 to 70, diagnosed with alopecia and deemed suitable for DPC therapy, and patients were excluded if pregnant. Total RNA was isolated from unfractionated whole blood collected in Tempus Blood RNA tubes.

The clonotype originates from a woman aged 50 to 60 with alopecia areata. Some clones in this sample may be carry-over from other donors' samples. The receptor chain draws on TRBV9 and TRBJ1-6; matching of 5 bases hints at TRBD1 as the D gene. The sequencing here drew on whole blood, taken in connection with sensitization to the hapten diphenylcyclopropenone (DPC). The DNA sequence is given as TGTGCCAGCAGCGTAGGGCAGGGATCGAATTCACCCCTCCACTTT. Its translation reads: CASSVGQGSNSPLHF. The full variable domain, completed from the reference TRBV9 and TRBJ1-6 proteins outside the CDR3, reads DSGVTQTPKHLITATGQRVTLRCSPRSGDLSVYWYQQSLDQGLQFLIQYYNGEERAKGNILERFSAQQFPDLHSELNLSSLELGDSALYFCASSVGQGSNSPLHFGNGTRLTVT.